Listed below are T cell receptor beta chains from one sample, sequenced in a study of beta chain features in type 1 diabetes. TCRdb's table, derived via immunoSEQ multiplex PCR, lists solely in-frame clones and lacks some. The repertoire holds 120,000 or so clones, with over 15% as singletons. Sequencing used central memory CD4+ T cells from blood. These TCRs come from a man aged 25 to 40 with type 1 diabetes. CDR3s include the opening cysteine and the closing phenylalanine or tryptophan. A D gene is named only where the DNA matches it firmly. Where a row states a size, it is once, few, many or the class of an expanded clone; other rows omit it.

V gene: TRBV7-3; clone size: few; D gene: NA; J gene: TRBJ1-6; CDR3 DNA: TGTGCCAGCAGCCTGGACAGTTATAATTCACCCCTCCACTTT; CDR3 protein: CASSLDSYNSPLHF
V gene: TRBV7-6; clone size: few; D gene: NA; J gene: TRBJ2-5; CDR3 DNA: TGTGCCAGCAGCTTAGGGACTCAAGAGACCCAGTACTTC; CDR3 protein: CASSLGTQETQYF
V gene: TRBV4-3; clone size: NA; D gene: TRBD1; J gene: TRBJ2-2; CDR3 DNA: TGCGCCAGCAGCCCTCGGGACAGGGGTTCTGCCACCGGGGAGCTGTTTTTT; CDR3 protein: CASSPRDRGSATGELFF
V gene: TRBV11-3; clone size: few; D gene: TRBD1; J gene: TRBJ2-5; CDR3 DNA: TGTGCCAGCAGCCCAGGGCAGGGCAGGGGGCAAGAGACCCAGTACTTC; CDR3 protein: CASSPGQGRGQETQYF
V gene: TRBV14; clone size: NA; D gene: TRBD1; J gene: TRBJ1-2; CDR3 DNA: TGTGCCAGCAGCCATACAGGGGCGAGAGCTAACTATGGCTACACCTTC; CDR3 protein: CASSHTGARANYGYTF
V gene: TRBV7-2; clone size: NA; D gene: TRBD2; J gene: TRBJ2-1; CDR3 DNA: TGTGCCAGCAGCCCAGCGGGACTAGCGGGGGGCAATGAGCAGTTCTTC; CDR3 protein: CASSPAGLAGGNEQFF
V gene: TRBV7-2; clone size: few; D gene: NA; J gene: TRBJ2-5; CDR3 DNA: TGTGCCAGCAGCTTAGTACAAGGGGTACAAGAGACCCAGTACTTC; CDR3 protein: CASSLVQGVQETQYF
V gene: TRBV10-3; clone size: few; D gene: TRBD1; J gene: TRBJ1-5; CDR3 DNA: TGTGCCATCAGTGACAGGGCAGGGGGAAATCAGCCCCAGCATTTT; CDR3 protein: CAISDRAGGNQPQHF
V gene: TRBV4-3; clone size: NA; D gene: TRBD1; J gene: TRBJ1-5; CDR3 DNA: TGCGCCAGCAGCCAGGATCAACAGGGGACCAATCAGCCCCAGCATTTT; CDR3 protein: CASSQDQQGTNQPQHF
V gene: TRBV7-2; clone size: NA; D gene: NA; J gene: TRBJ2-3; CDR3 DNA: TGTGCCAGCAGCTTAGCGGCCAGGGCAGATACGCAGTATTTT; CDR3 protein: CASSLAARADTQYF